This T cell receptor beta chain was identified during a study of blood T cell repertoires in COVID-19. V was pared by 2 bases and J by 3 bases, with 17 bases between. Germline CDR1 and CDR2: LGHNA and YSLEER. The CDR3 consists of 16 residues. The table came from immunoSEQ multiplex PCR; TCRdb's copy has only in-frame clones and leaves some out. The table includes 300,000 to 400,000 clones, approximately 81% detected once. The study drew participants aged about 18 to 90 years from roughly 25 US areas. Allocation to cohorts depended on clinical history reported by the participants. Participants classified as exposed had met a COVID-19 case within 2 weeks before study entry.

The rearrangement joins TRBV4-3 to TRBJ2-7; TRBD1 might be the D (6 bases). Input material: PBMCs or T cells enriched from blood (not recorded which). This TCR was recovered from a woman aged 30 to 39 who had been exposed to COVID-19. CDR3 amino acids: CASSQLTTGNHYEQYF. CDR3 in DNA: TGCGCCAGCAGCCAACTAACAACAGGGAACCACTACGAGCAGTACTTC.